The sequence of this TCR beta chain was determined in a study of blood T cell repertoires in COVID-19. This clone was recorded once. Germline V gene sequence: CDR1 SGHVS, CDR2 FQNEAQ. The V end was cut by 8 bases, the J end by 7 bases, with 15 bases between. This CDR3 spans 14 amino acids. Produced via immunoSEQ multiplex PCR; TCRdb's table is partial and in-frame only. The data contain about 220,000 clones, 80% to 90% of them singletons. The sequencing input was PBMCs or T cells enriched from blood (not recorded which). J is TRBJ1-6 and V is TRBV7-8, with TRBD1 as a possible D gene (5 bases). The TCR was taken from a woman aged 50 to 65 with acute COVID-19. CDR3 sequence: CASRGGTDNSPLHF. The DNA of the CDR3 is TGTGCCAGCCGCGGCGGGACCGACAATTCACCCCTCCACTTT.